This T cell receptor (beta chain) was found in a study of blood T cell repertoires in COVID-19. Trimming took 2 bases from V and 6 from J; bases not matched to a gene: 5. Looked up from germline, CDR1 is MNHNS and CDR2 is SASEGT. The CDR3 spans 15 residues. Authors' methods: Reference gene primers were amplified, and this amplification served to estimate nucleated cell counts. The protocol was immunoSEQ multiplex PCR, while the TCRdb copy is restricted to in-frame clones and leaves out a portion. V, J and clone size reflect that table, while D and trimming were determined from the DNA. This table has about 360,000 clones, around nine tenths appearing once.

The material sequenced was peripheral blood. This TCR was recovered from a human donor in a cohort sampled during active COVID-19. The V and J genes are TRBV6-1 and TRBJ2-2; 8 bases are shared with TRBD1. The CDR3: CASSEQGAAAGELFF. The CDR3 nucleotides are TGTGCCAGCAGTGAACAGGGGGCAGCAGCCGGGGAGCTGTTTTTT.